This entry lists 24 T cell receptor beta chains sequenced from one sample in a study of blood T cell repertoires in COVID-19 (dated by TCRdb to about 2020). Library construction relied on the immunoSEQ multiplex PCR assay. TCRdb took this table from immuneACCESS and kept in-frame rearrangements with V and J called. Such tables lack part of the clones; where checked against another copy, unresolved V genes explain under half of the gap, and the rest is unexplained. A total of 90,000 to 130,000 clones appear in this sample, about two thirds of them only once. The ten largest clones represent 1.8% of the sample. Source material: peripheral blood. The receptors come from a woman aged 40 to 50 with acute or convalescent COVID-19.

The chain links TRBV4-1 to TRBJ2-5; D is possibly TRBD1 (6 bases). Per the germline V gene, CDR1 is MGHRA and CDR2 is YSYEKL. This CDR3 region has 15 residues. Trimming pared 3 bases from V and 2 bases from J, leaving 13 bases between. As DNA, the CDR3 is TGCGCCAGCAGCCAGCAGGGGTTGGGGCAAGAGACCCAGTACTTC. It translates to CASSQQGLGQETQYF.

This clone was seen more than once but under ten times. The chain joins TRBV19 to TRBJ2-6, with D possibly matching TRBD1 (5 bases). V was pared by 5 bases and J by 0 bases, with 26 bases between. CDR1 and CDR2 (germline): LNHDA, SQIVND (reference sequence). The CDR3 runs 21 residues. The CDR3 spells CASSSHRTLASHHSGANVLTF. The CDR3, as DNA: TGTGCCAGTAGTTCCCATAGGACACTTGCCTCCCACCACTCTGGGGCCAACGTCCTGACTTTC. Based on the CDR3 plus reference TRBV19 and TRBJ2-6, the full variable domain is DGGITQSPKYLFRKEGQNVTLSCEQNLNHDAMYWYRQDPGQGLRLIYYSQIVNDFQKGDIAEGYSVSREKKESFPLTVTSAQKNPTAFYLCASSSHRTLASHHSGANVLTFGAGSRLTVL.

V gene TRBV11-2 combines with J gene TRBJ2-6, with no clear D. There are 15 residues in the CDR3. Germline V gives CDR1 SGHAT, CDR2 FQNNGV. The V gene lost 2 bases and the J gene lost 0 bases, with 5 bases spanning the gap. CDR3 DNA sequence: TGTGCCAGCAGCTTAAGCCGCTCTGGGGCCAACGTCCTGACTTTC. It yields the protein CASSLSRSGANVLTF.

This clone was found a few times. The chain employs TRBV3-1 (or the pseudogene TRBV3-2) and TRBJ1-1; D is undetermined. Germline CDR1 and CDR2: LGHDT and YNNKEL (reference sequence). V lost 8 bases to trimming and J lost 5 bases, with 18 bases between them. The CDR3 covers 14 residues. In nucleotides, the CDR3 is TGTGCCAGCTCAACCCTCGGGTCGGGGACTGAAGCTTTCTTT. This translates into CASSTLGSGTEAFF.

This chain connects TRBV29-1 to TRBJ2-5, with TRBD1 as a possible D gene (6 bases). The V end lost 2 bases, the J end lost 0 bases, and 13 bases lay between the germline ends. The CDR3 extends over 15 amino acids. The germline V gene has CDR1 SQVTM and CDR2 ANQGSEA. Written as DNA, the CDR3 is TGCAGCGTTGAACGGTCGGGGACATACCAAGAGACCCAGTACTTC. Translated, it gives CSVERSGTYQETQYF.

This sequence joins TRBV27 and TRBJ2-5, with no clear D. The V gene lost 2 bases and the J gene lost 5 bases, with 9 bases spanning the gap. Per the germline V gene, CDR1 is MNHEY and CDR2 is SMNVEV (reference sequence). The length of the CDR3 is 13 residues. CDR3 protein: CASSLGLLETQYF. DNA for the CDR3: TGTGCCAGCAGTTTAGGGCTTTTGGAGACCCAGTACTTC.

The chain has TRBV28 and TRBJ2-3; perhaps TRBD2 as D (7 bases). This CDR3 spans 15 amino acids. V was shortened by 6 bases and J by 2 bases, with 15 bases between the two germline ends. The germline gives CDR1 MDHEN, CDR2 SYDVKM. The CDR3 reads CASSWGGAATDTQYF. The CDR3, as DNA: TGTGCCAGCAGCTGGGGGGGGGCAGCCACAGATACGCAGTATTTT.

This clone was seen many times. V and J are TRBV11-3 and TRBJ2-5, with a tentative D call TRBD2 (6 bases). The germline CDR1 and CDR2 sequences are SGHNT and YENEEA. The CDR3 has 15 amino acids. Trimming stripped 5 bases from V and 2 bases from J, with 15 bases between. The CDR3 sequence is CASSLSAGPQETQYF. DNA for the CDR3: TGTGCCAGCAGCCTGAGCGCGGGGCCTCAAGAGACCCAGTACTTC. The complete variable domain, with remaining parts taken from reference TRBV11-3 and TRBJ2-5, reads EAGVVQSPRYKIIEKKQPVAFWCNPISGHNTLYWYLQNLGQGPELLIRYENEEAVDDSQLPKDRFSAERLKGVDSTLKIQPAELGDSAVYLCASSLSAGPQETQYFGPGTRLLVL.

J is TRBJ2-7 and V is TRBV5-4, with 10 positions matching TRBD1. Germline assignment: CDR1 SGHNT and CDR2 YYREEE (reference sequence). The CDR3 sequence is 12 residues long. V was clipped by 10 bases and J by 6 bases; unmatched bases: 7. In nucleotides, the CDR3 is TGTGCCTACCGGGACAGGGGTGGCGAGCAGTACTTC. This encodes CAYRDRGGEQYF. The entire variable domain, with the rest obtained from reference TRBV5-4 and TRBJ2-7, is as follows: ETGVTQSPTHLIKTRGQQVTLRCSSQSGHNTVSWYQQALGQGPQFIFQYYREEENGRGNFPPRFSGLQFPNYSSELNVNALELDDSALYLCAYRDRGGEQYFGPGTRLTVT.

Only one count was recorded for this clone. The rearrangement joins TRBV6-4 to TRBJ2-3; TRBD1 might be the D (6 bases). Trimming left V 5 bases short and J 0 bases short, with 15 bases between. CDR1 is MRHNA, CDR2 SNTAGT, per germline. The CDR3 has 16 amino acids. CDR3 DNA: TGTGCCAGCAGTCTGGGACGAACAGGGAGCACAGATACGCAGTATTTT. Translating gives CASSLGRTGSTDTQYF.

The V gene is TRBV12-5, the J gene TRBJ1-3, with D possibly TRBD1 on 6 matching bases. Germline CDR1 and CDR2: LGHNT and FRNRAP. The CDR3 extends over 13 amino acids. Trimming left V 5 bases short and J 2 bases short, with 7 bases between. The CDR3 DNA reads as TGTGCTAGTGGTCGGGACACTGGAAACACCATATATTTT. This sequence encodes CASGRDTGNTIYF.

The sample holds many counts of this clone. The V and J genes are TRBV7-9 and TRBJ1-6; D unresolved. This CDR3 region has 12 residues. V lost 2 bases and J 9 bases, leaving 5 bases between the germline ends. Germline lookup yields CDR1 SEHNR and CDR2 FQNEAQ (reference sequence). The CDR3 is CASSLQASPLHF. As DNA, the CDR3 is TGTGCCAGCAGCTTACAGGCTTCACCCCTCCACTTT.

This clone qualifies as medium-sized (0.01 to 0.1%). The chain links TRBV5-1 to TRBJ1-2; D unclear. The CDR3 is 15 amino acids. The V and J ends lost 1 base and 0 bases respectively, with 10 bases between them. CDR1 and CDR2 (germline): SGHRS, YFSETQ. Here the CDR3 reads CASSLSIMTNYGYTF. The DNA of the CDR3 is TGCGCCAGCAGCTTGTCTATAATGACTAACTATGGCTACACCTTC. Based on the CDR3 plus reference TRBV5-1 and TRBJ1-2, the full variable domain is KAGVTQTPRYLIKTRGQQVTLSCSPISGHRSVSWYQQTPGQGLQFLFEYFSETQRNKGNFPGRFSGRQFSNSRSEMNVSTLELGDSALYLCASSLSIMTNYGYTFGSGTRLTVV.

V gene TRBV11-3 combines with J gene TRBJ2-2; D remains ambiguous. Trimming removed 8 bases from V and 0 bases from J, with 4 bases in between. Germline V lookup: CDR1 SGHNT, CDR2 YENEEA. The CDR3 consists of 12 residues. This CDR3 reads CASAANTGELFF. Here the CDR3 DNA reads TGTGCCAGCGCAGCGAACACCGGGGAGCTGTTTTTT.

This clone was counted only a few times. The rearrangement joins TRBV7-2 to TRBJ1-1, with D perhaps TRBD1 (5 bases). The CDR3 totals 13 residues. V was clipped by 2 bases and J by 6 bases, with 10 bases between them. Germline V gene data show CDR1 as SGHTA and CDR2 as FQGNSA. The CDR3 DNA reads as TGTGCCAGCAGCTTACAGGGTCGGGCTGAAGCTTTCTTT. Residues: CASSLQGRAEAFF. The full variable domain, in which reference TRBV7-2 and TRBJ1-1 provide the parts outside the CDR3, is GAGVSQSPSNKVTEKGKDVELRCDPISGHTALYWYRQSLGQGLEFLIYFQGNSAPDKSGLPSDRFSAERTGGSVSTLTIQRTQQEDSAVYLCASSLQGRAEAFFGQGTRLTVV.

This sequence joins TRBV3-1 (or the pseudogene TRBV3-2) and TRBJ1-5; 7 nucleotides align to TRBD1. The V gene's germline CDR1 is LGHDT and CDR2 YNNKEL (reference sequence). The junction had 7 bases not matched to a gene; V was cut back by 4 bases and J by 4 bases. CDR3 length: 15 residues. The CDR3 nucleotides read TGTGCCAGCAGCCCGACAGGGACGGGGAATCAGCCCCAGCATTTT. Translating it yields CASSPTGTGNQPQHF.

The chain has TRBV5-1 and TRBJ2-3, with TRBD1 matching over 9 bases. CDR3 size: 16 residues. Germline CDR1 reads SGHRS; CDR2 reads YFSETQ. V was clipped by 4 bases and J by 2 bases; unmatched bases: 8. CDR3 in DNA: TGCGCCAGCAGCCCCGAGGGGGACAGGGCCACAGATACGCAGTATTTT. This codes for CASSPEGDRATDTQYF.

This clone occurred a few times. The chain is built from TRBV7-2 and TRBJ2-1, with 9 nucleotides matching TRBD2. The CDR3 extends over 19 amino acids. V lost 0 bases to trimming and J lost 3 bases; unmatched junction nucleotides: 12. The germline CDR1 and CDR2 sequences are SGHTA and FQGNSA. CDR3 bases: TGTGCCAGCAGCTTAGCGGGGACTAGCTCTAGCCGCGACTACAATGAGCAGTTCTTC. This gives the protein CASSLAGTSSSRDYNEQFF.

The chain couples TRBV19 to TRBJ2-5; D is unresolved. This CDR3 is 13 amino acids long. Looked up from germline, CDR1 is LNHDA and CDR2 is SQIVND (reference sequence). V shed 5 bases and J shed 2 bases, with 9 bases lying between them. The CDR3: CASSGHTQETQYF. The CDR3 nucleotides are TGTGCCAGTAGTGGGCACACGCAAGAGACCCAGTACTTC.

The chain couples TRBV6-6 to TRBJ1-2, with D possibly being TRBD1 (6 bases). The CDR3 length is 10 residues. The germline gives CDR1 MNHNY, CDR2 SVGAGI (reference sequence). With 9 bases removed from V and 7 bases from J, the gap between germline ends came to 9 bases. As DNA, the CDR3 is TGTGCCAGTTACAGGGCTGGCTACACCTTC. Translated: CASYRAGYTF.

This chain links TRBV18 with TRBJ1-1, with 10 nucleotides matching TRBD1. Germline V gene data show CDR1 as KGHSH and CDR2 as LQKENI. The J segment lost 1 base and the V segment lost 5 bases, leaving 10 bases of the junction unmatched. CDR3 length: 17 amino acids. Written as DNA, the CDR3 is TGTGCCAGCTCAGACCGAGGGGGGACAGGGGCGAACACTGAAGCTTTCTTT. It codes for CASSDRGGTGANTEAFF.

The CDR3 DNA sequence: TGTGCCAGCAGCTCCAGGGGGACAGGGACTAACACTGAAGCTTTCTTT. This gives the protein CASSSRGTGTNTEAFF. J is TRBJ1-1 and V is TRBV7-2; 9 positions agree with TRBD1. Germline V gives CDR1 SGHTA, CDR2 FQGNSA. Trimming cost V 4 bases and J 2 bases; bases outside gene matches: 8. The CDR3 loop spans 16 amino acids.

The chain uses TRBV7-9 and TRBJ1-2; a weak D match, TRBD1 (6 bases). CDR1 is SEHNR, CDR2 FQNEAQ, per germline (reference sequence). Trimming took 6 bases from V and 10 from J, leaving 21 bases between them. The CDR3 length is 14 residues. The CDR3 sequence: CASSYRDIGVDYTF. DNA for the CDR3: TGTGCCAGCAGTTACCGGGACATCGGCGTTGACTACACCTTC.

The chain links TRBV9 to TRBJ2-2; 7 positions agree with TRBD2. This CDR3 is 14 amino acids long. The V and J ends lost 1 base and 6 bases, in that order; junction bases with no gene match: 3. The germline V gene encodes CDR1 SGDLS and CDR2 YYNGEE. The CDR3 reads CASSVTSVAGELFF. The CDR3 bases are TGTGCCAGCAGCGTAACTAGCGTCGCCGGGGAGCTGTTTTTT.